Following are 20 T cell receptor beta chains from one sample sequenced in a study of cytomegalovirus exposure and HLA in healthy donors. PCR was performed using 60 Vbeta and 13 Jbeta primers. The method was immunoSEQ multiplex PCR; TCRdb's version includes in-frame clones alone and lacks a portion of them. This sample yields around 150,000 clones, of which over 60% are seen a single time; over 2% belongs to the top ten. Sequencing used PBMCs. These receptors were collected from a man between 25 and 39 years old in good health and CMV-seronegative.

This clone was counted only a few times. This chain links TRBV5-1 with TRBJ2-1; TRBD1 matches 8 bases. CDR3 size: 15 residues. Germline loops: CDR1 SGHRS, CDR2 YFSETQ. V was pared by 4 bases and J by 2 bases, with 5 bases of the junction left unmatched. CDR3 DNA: TGCGCCAGCAGCCCGGGGACAGGCGCCTACAATGAGCAGTTCTTC. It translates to CASSPGTGAYNEQFF.

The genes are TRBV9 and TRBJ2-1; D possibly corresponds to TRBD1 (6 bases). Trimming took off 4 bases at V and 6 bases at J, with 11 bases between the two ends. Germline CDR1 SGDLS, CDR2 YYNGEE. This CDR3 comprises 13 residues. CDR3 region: CASSQDSTNEQFF. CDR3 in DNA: TGTGCCAGCAGCCAGGACAGCACCAATGAGCAGTTCTTC.

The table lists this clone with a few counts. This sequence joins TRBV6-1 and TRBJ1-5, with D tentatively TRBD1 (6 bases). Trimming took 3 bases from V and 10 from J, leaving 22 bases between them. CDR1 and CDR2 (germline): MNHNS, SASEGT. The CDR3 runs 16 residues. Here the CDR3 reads CASSDPADRPNVPQHF. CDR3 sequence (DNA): TGTGCCAGCAGTGACCCGGCTGACAGGCCTAATGTACCCCAGCATTTT.

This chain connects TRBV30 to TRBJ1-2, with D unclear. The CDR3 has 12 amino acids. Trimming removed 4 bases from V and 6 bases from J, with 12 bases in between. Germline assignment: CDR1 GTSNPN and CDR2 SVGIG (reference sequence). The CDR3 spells CAWTALSNGYTF. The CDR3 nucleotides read TGTGCCTGGACTGCGCTTAGTAATGGCTACACCTTC.

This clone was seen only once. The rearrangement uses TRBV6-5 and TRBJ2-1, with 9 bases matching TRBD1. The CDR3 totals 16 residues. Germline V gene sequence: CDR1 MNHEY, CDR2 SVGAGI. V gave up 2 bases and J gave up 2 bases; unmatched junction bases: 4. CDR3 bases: TGTGCCAGCAGTTACGCGGACAGGGGAGCCTACAATGAGCAGTTCTTC. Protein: CASSYADRGAYNEQFF.

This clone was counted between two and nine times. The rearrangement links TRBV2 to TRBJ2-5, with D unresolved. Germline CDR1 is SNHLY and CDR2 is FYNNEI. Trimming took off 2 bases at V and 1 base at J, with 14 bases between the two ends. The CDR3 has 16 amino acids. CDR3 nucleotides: TGTGCCAGCAGTGAAAGTTTTTCGGGTTTCCAAGAGACCCAGTACTTC. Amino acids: CASSESFSGFQETQYF.

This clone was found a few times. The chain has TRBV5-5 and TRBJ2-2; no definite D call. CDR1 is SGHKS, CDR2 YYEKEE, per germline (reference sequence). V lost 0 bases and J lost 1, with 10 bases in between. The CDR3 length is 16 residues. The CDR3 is CASSLESGRNTGELFF. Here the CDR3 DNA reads TGTGCCAGCAGCTTGGAGTCAGGCAGGAACACCGGGGAGCTGTTTTTT.

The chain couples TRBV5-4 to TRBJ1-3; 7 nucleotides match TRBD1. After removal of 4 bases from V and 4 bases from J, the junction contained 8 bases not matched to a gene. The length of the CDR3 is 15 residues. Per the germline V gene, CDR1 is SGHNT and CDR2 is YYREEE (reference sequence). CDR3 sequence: CASSDRQGGGNTIYF. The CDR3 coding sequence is TGTGCCAGCAGCGATCGACAGGGAGGAGGAAACACCATATATTTT.

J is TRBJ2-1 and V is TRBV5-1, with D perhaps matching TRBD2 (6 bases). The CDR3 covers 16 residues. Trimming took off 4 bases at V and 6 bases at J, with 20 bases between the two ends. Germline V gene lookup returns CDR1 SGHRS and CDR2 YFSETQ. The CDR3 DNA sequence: TGCGCCAGCAGCCAGGAGGGGACTGCTCCCTTCAATGAGCAGTTCTTC. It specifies CASSQEGTAPFNEQFF.

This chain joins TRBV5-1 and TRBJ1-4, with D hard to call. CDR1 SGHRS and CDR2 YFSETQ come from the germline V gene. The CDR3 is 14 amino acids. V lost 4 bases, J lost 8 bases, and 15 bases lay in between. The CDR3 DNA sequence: TGCGCCAGCAGCCCCGGCGGGGTGGGAGAAAAACTGTTTTTT. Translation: CASSPGGVGEKLFF.

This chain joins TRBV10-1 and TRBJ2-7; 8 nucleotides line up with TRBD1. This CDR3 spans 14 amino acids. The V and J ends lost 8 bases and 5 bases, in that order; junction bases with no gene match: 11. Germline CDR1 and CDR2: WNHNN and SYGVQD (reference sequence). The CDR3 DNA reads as TGCGCCAGCGGAACCGGACAGGGTACCGACGAGCAGTACTTC. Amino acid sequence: CASGTGQGTDEQYF.

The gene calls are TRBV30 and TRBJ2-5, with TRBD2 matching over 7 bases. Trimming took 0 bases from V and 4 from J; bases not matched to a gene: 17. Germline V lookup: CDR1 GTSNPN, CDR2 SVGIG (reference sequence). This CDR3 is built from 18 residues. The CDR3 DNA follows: TGTGCCTGGAGTGTACTTCGGGTGTCGAGGAGCGGGACAGAGACCCAGTACTTC. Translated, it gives CAWSVLRVSRSGTETQYF.

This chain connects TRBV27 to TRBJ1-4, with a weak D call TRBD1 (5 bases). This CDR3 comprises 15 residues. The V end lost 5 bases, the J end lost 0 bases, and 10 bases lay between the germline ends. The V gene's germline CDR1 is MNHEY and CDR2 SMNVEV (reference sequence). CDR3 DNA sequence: TGTGCCAGCAGTCCGGACAAAGCAACTAATGAAAAACTGTTTTTT. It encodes CASSPDKATNEKLFF.

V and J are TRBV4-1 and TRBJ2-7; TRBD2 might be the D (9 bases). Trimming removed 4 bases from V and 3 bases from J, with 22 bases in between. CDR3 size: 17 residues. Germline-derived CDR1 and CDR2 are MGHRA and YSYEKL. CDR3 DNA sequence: TGCGCCAGCAGCCTATCTAGCGGGACAGGTTACTTCTACGAGCAGTACTTC. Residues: CASSLSSGTGYFYEQYF.

CDR3: CASSLEGRGYTF. The DNA of the CDR3 is TGTGCCAGCAGCTTAGAGGGGAGGGGCTACACCTTC. The chain uses TRBV11-2 and TRBJ1-2; D is unresolved. V shed 0 bases and J shed 8 bases, with 7 bases lying between them. CDR1 SGHAT and CDR2 FQNNGV come from the germline V gene. This CDR3 comprises 12 residues.

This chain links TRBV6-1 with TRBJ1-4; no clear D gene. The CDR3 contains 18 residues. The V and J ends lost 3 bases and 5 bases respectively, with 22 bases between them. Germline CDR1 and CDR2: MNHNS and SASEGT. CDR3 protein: CASSDCPSLLVDNEKLFF. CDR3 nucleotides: TGTGCCAGCAGTGACTGTCCAAGTCTCCTAGTCGACAATGAAAAACTGTTTTTT.

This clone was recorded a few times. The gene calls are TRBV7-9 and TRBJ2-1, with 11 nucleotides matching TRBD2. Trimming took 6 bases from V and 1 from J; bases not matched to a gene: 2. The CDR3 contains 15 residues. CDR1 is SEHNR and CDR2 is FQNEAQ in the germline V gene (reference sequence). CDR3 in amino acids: CASRTSGESYNEQFF. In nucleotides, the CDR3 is TGTGCCAGCAGGACTAGCGGGGAGTCCTACAATGAGCAGTTCTTC.

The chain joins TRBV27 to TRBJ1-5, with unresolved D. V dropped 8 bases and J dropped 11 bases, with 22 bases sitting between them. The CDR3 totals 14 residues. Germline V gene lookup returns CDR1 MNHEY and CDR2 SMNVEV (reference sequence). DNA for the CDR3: TGTGCCAGCTCCCCCGCCGGTCCGGTTCGATCCCAGCATTTT. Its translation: CASSPAGPVRSQHF.

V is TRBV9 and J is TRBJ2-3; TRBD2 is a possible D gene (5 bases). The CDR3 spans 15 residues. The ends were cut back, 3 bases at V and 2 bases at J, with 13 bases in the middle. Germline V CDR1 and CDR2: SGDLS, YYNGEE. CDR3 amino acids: CASSGRSGYTDTQYF. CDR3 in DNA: TGTGCCAGCAGCGGAAGATCGGGGTACACAGATACGCAGTATTTT.

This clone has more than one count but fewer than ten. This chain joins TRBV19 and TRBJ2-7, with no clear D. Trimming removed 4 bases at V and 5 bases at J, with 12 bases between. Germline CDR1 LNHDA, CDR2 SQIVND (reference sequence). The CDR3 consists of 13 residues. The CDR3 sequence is CASSTHQANEQYF. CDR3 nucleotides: TGTGCCAGTAGTACCCATCAAGCCAACGAGCAGTACTTC.